A selection of T cell receptor beta chains follows, all from one sample in a study of blood T cell repertoires in COVID-19. Using immunoSEQ multiplex PCR, the repertoire was profiled, and TCRdb retains in-frame clones only, with some absent. The sample includes about 130,000 clones, 75% to 90% of them seen just once. Specimen: PBMCs or T cells enriched from blood (not recorded which). The receptors here all came from a woman between 50 and 59 years old who had recovered from COVID-19. Each CDR3 is given with its conserved first and last residue. Fields, in order: J gene, V gene, D gene, clone size, CDR3 protein, CDR3 DNA. D genes are given only for firm matches. Size is stated for part of the rows, as once, few or many counts, or as a class when the clone is expanded.

>TRBJ1-5|TRBV5-8|.|once
CASSTSEYSNQPQHF
TGTGCCAGCAGTACCTCGGAGTATAGCAATCAGCCCCAGCATTTT
>TRBJ2-7|TRBV5-1|TRBD1|once
CASSLARTGSSGEQYF
TGCGCCAGCAGCTTGGCCAGGACAGGGTCCAGTGGCGAGCAGTACTTC
>TRBJ1-2|TRBV7-8|.|few
CASSLGSRAGGYTF
TGTGCCAGCAGCTTAGGGTCCAGGGCAGGAGGCTACACCTTC
>TRBJ1-6|TRBV29-1|.|.
CSVEERAGKGSYNSPLHF
TGCAGCGTTGAAGAAAGGGCAGGGAAAGGCTCCTATAATTCACCCCTCCACTTT
>TRBJ2-2|TRBV3-1/TRBV3-2|TRBD1|.
CASSQGQGNTGELFF
TGTGCCAGCAGCCAGGGACAGGGGAACACCGGGGAGCTGTTTTTT
>TRBJ1-1|TRBV2|.|.
CASSVLLNTEAFF
TGTGCCAGCAGTGTTCTCCTGAACACTGAAGCTTTCTTT
>TRBJ1-2|TRBV7-2|TRBD1|.
CASSPTFVPGQGGGYTF
TGTGCCAGCAGCCCTACTTTTGTACCGGGACAGGGAGGTGGCTACACCTTC
>TRBJ2-6|TRBV7-8|TRBD1|.
CASSLASVRGLGANVLTF
TGTGCCAGCAGCTTAGCGAGTGTTAGGGGGCTGGGGGCCAACGTCCTGACTTTC
>TRBJ1-6|TRBV4-1|TRBD1|once
CASSRGQGGSPLHF
TGCGCCAGCAGCCGGGGACAGGGGGGTTCACCCCTCCACTTT
>TRBJ1-6|TRBV9|TRBD1|.
CASSVGGRGRRDSPLHF
TGTGCCAGCAGCGTAGGGGGCAGGGGGCGCCGGGATTCACCCCTCCACTTT
>TRBJ2-5|TRBV9|TRBD1|.
CASSVESTTGLQETQYF
TGTGCCAGCAGCGTAGAGTCTACGACAGGGCTTCAAGAGACCCAGTACTTC
>TRBJ1-1|TRBV5-1|TRBD1|.
CASTTGGSTEAFF
TGCGCCAGCACCACAGGGGGTTCCACTGAAGCTTTCTTT
>TRBJ2-7|TRBV27|.|once
CASSLAGQTYEQYF
TGTGCCAGCAGTTTAGCGGGACAGACCTACGAGCAGTACTTC
>TRBJ1-2|TRBV19|.|.
CASLQGVNYGYTF
TGTGCCAGTCTACAGGGAGTCAACTATGGCTACACCTTC
>TRBJ2-5|TRBV5-1|TRBD2|.
CASTGLAGAQETQYF
TGCGCCAGCACGGGACTAGCGGGGGCCCAAGAGACCCAGTACTTC
>TRBJ1-1|TRBV30|.|.
CAWTMPGSVGTEAFF
TGTGCCTGGACTATGCCCGGGAGTGTTGGCACTGAAGCTTTCTTT
>TRBJ1-2|TRBV19|.|once
CASSTPGGLGYGYTF
TGTGCCAGTAGTACCCCCGGGGGGTTAGGCTATGGCTACACCTTC